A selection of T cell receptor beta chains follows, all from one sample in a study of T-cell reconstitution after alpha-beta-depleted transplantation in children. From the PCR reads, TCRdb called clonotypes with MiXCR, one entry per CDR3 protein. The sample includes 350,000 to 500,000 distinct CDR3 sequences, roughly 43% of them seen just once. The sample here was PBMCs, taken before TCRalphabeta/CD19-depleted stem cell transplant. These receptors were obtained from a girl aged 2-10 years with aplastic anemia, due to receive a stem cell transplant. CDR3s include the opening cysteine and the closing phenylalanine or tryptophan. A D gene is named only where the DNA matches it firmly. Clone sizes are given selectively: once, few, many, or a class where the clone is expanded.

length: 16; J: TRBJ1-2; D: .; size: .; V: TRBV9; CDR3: CASSSEGGGQSFGYTF; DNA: TGTGCCAGCAGTTCAGAGGGGGGAGGACAGTCCTTTGGCTACACCTTC
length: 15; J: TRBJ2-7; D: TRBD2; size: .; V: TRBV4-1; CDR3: CASSQARTSGYEQYF; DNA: TGCGCCAGCAGCCAGGCACGGACTAGCGGCTACGAGCAGTACTTC
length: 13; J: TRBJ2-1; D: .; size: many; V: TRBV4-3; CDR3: CASSRSVGYEQFF; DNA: TGCGCCAGCAGCCGTTCGGTAGGTTATGAGCAGTTCTTC
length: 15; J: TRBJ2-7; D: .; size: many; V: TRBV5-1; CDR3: CASSGFVDSPHEQYF; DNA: TGCGCCAGCAGCGGTTTCGTGGACAGCCCCCACGAGCAGTACTTC
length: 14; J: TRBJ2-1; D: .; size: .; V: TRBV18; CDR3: CASSPGVGYNEQFF; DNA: TGTGCCAGCTCACCCGGGGTGGGGTACAATGAGCAGTTCTTC
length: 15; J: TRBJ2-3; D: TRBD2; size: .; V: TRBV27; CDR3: CASIDLAGVRDTQYF; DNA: TGTGCCAGCATCGATCTAGCGGGGGTCCGGGATACGCAGTATTTT
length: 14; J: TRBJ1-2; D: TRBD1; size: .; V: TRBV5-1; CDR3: CASSGATGENGYTF; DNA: TGCGCCAGCAGCGGGGCGACAGGGGAGAATGGCTACACCTTC
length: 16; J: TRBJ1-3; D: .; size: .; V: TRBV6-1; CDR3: CASRPPGRLSGNTIYF; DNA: TGTGCCAGCAGGCCCCCGGGACGACTCTCTGGAAACACCATATATTTT
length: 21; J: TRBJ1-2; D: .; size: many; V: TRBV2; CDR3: CASSDPLTADTTIGKVGGYTF; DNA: TGTGCCAGCAGTGACCCACTTACAGCAGATACTACGATAGGCAAAGTAGGGGGCTACACCTTC
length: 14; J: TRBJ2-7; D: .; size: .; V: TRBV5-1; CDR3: CASSLVDADYEQYF; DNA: TGCGCCAGCAGCTTGGTGGACGCCGATTACGAGCAGTACTTC
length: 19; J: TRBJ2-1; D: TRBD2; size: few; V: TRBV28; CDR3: CASSLTTILAGGVDNEQFF; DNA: TGTGCCAGCAGTCTCACAACAATACTAGCGGGAGGGGTGGACAATGAGCAGTTCTTC
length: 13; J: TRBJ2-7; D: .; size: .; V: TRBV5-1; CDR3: CASSLGIGHEQYF; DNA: TGCGCCAGCAGCTTGGGAATTGGCCACGAGCAGTACTTC
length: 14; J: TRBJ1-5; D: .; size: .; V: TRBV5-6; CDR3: CASSRRGGLQPQHF; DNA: TGTGCCAGCAGCCGCCGCGGGGGGCTTCAGCCCCAGCATTTT
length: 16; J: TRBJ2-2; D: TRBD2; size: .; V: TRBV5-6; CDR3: CASSLPGTSGTGELFF; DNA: TGTGCCAGCAGCCTGCCCGGGACTAGCGGCACCGGGGAGCTGTTTTTT
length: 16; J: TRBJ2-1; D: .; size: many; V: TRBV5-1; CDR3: CASSPIGVSSYNEQFF; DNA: TGCGCCAGCAGCCCGATAGGGGTCAGCTCCTACAATGAGCAGTTCTTC
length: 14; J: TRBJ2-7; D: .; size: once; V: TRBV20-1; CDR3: CSFQLGQLPYEQYF; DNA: TGCAGTTTTCAACTCGGACAACTCCCCTACGAGCAGTACTTC
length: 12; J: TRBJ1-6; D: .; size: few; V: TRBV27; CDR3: CASSFINSPLHF; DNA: TGTGCCAGCAGCTTCATAAATTCACCCCTCCACTTT
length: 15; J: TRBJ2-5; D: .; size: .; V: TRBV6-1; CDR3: CASSVIPGGGETQYF; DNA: TGTGCCAGCAGTGTTATTCCAGGAGGGGGGGAGACCCAGTACTTC
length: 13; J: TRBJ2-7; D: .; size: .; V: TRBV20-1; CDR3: CSARDPTDYEQYF; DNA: TGCAGTGCTAGAGACCCGACAGATTACGAGCAGTACTTC
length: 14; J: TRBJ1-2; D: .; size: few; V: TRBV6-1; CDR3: CASSLRETNYGYTF; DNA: TGTGCCAGCAGCCTAAGGGAAACTAACTATGGCTACACCTTC
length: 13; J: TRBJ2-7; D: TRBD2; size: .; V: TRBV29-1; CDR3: CSVGSGTSYEQYF; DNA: TGCAGCGTCGGTTCCGGGACTAGCTACGAGCAGTACTTC
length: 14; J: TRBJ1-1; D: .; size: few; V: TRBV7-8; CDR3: CASSLARGGTEAFF; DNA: TGTGCCAGCAGCTTAGCGCGGGGGGGGACTGAAGCTTTCTTT
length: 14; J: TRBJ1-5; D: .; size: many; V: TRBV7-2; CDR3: CASSLGLGLDPQHF; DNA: TGTGCCAGCAGCTTAGGACTCGGCTTGGATCCCCAGCATTTT
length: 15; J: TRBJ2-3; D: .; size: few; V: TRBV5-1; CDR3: CASSPGRPDTDTQYF; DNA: TGCGCCAGCAGCCCTGGGCGCCCCGACACAGATACGCAGTATTTT
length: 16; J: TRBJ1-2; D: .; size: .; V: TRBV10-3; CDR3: CAISESLGTTSYGYTF; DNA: TGTGCCATCAGTGAGTCGCTAGGGACCACCAGCTATGGCTACACCTTC
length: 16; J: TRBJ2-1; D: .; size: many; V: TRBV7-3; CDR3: CASSPKGGLRDNEQFF; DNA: TGTGCCAGCAGCCCCAAAGGGGGACTCAGGGACAATGAGCAGTTCTTC
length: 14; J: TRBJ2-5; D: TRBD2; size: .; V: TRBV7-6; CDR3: CASPERGRKETQYF; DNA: TGTGCCAGCCCCGAGCGGGGTCGAAAAGAGACCCAGTACTTC
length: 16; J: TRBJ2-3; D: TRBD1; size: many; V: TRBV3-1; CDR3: CASSQGGTGFPDTQYF; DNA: TGTGCCAGCAGCCAAGGGGGGACAGGGTTCCCAGATACGCAGTATTTT
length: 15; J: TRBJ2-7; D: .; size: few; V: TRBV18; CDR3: CASSPTGVFTYEQYF; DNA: TGTGCCAGCTCACCTACAGGAGTTTTTACCTACGAGCAGTACTTC
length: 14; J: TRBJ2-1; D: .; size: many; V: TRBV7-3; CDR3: CASSLRPTNNEQFF; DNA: TGTGCCAGCAGCTTAAGGCCTACCAACAATGAGCAGTTCTTC
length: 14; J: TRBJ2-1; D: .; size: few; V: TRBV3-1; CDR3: CASSRSTGYNEQFF; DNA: TGTGCCAGCAGCCGGAGTACAGGATACAATGAGCAGTTCTTC
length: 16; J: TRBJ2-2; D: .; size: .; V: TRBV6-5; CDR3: CASSYSILVLGGELFF; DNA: TGTGCCAGCAGTTACTCGATCCTAGTCCTGGGCGGGGAGCTGTTTTTT
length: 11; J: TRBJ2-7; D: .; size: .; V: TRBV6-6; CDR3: CASIQGYEQYF; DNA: TGTGCCAGCATACAGGGCTACGAGCAGTACTTC
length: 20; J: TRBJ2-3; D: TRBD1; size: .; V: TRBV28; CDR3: CASSFGRDREPRRERGTQYF; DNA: TGTGCCAGCAGTTTCGGCCGGGACAGGGAGCCCAGGCGGGAAAGGGGAACGCAGTATTTT
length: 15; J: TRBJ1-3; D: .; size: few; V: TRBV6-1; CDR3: CASSPDVGSGNTIYF; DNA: TGTGCCAGCAGCCCCGACGTGGGATCAGGAAACACCATATATTTT
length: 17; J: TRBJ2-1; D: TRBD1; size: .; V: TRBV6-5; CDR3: CASSYSTGKGKANEQFF; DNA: TGTGCCAGCAGTTACTCGACAGGGAAGGGAAAGGCGAATGAGCAGTTCTTC
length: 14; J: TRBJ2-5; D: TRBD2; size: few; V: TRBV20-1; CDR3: CSARDPGGGETQYF; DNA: TGCAGTGCTAGAGATCCGGGGGGGGGAGAGACCCAGTACTTC
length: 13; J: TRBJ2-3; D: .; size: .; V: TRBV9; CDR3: CASSGSFTDTQYF; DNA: TGTGCCAGCAGCGGCAGTTTCACAGATACGCAGTATTTT
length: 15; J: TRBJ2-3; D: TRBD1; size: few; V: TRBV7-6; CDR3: CASSWAGGFGDTQYF; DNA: TGTGCCAGCAGCTGGGCAGGGGGCTTTGGGGATACGCAGTATTTT
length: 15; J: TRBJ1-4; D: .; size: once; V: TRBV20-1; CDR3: CSDATFPRLYEKLFF; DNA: TGCAGTGACGCGACCTTCCCAAGGTTATATGAAAAACTGTTTTTT
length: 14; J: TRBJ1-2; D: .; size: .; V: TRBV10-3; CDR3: CAISEGQLFSGYTF; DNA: TGTGCCATCAGTGAGGGGCAGCTCTTTAGTGGCTACACCTTC
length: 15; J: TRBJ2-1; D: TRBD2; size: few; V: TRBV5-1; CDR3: CASSLVLAGGGGQFF; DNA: TGCGCCAGCAGCTTGGTCCTAGCGGGAGGAGGAGGGCAGTTCTTC
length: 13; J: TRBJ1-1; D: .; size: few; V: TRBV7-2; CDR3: CASSEVRGTEAFF; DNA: TGTGCCAGCAGCGAGGTGCGGGGCACTGAAGCTTTCTTT
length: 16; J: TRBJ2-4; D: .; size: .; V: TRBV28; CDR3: CASSLLDSQAKNIQYF; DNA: TGTGCCAGCAGTTTATTGGACAGTCAGGCCAAAAACATTCAGTACTTC
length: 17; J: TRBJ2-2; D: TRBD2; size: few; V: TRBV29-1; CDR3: CSVAGRAGGLNTGELFF; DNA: TGCAGCGTTGCAGGGAGAGCGGGAGGATTGAACACCGGGGAGCTGTTTTTT
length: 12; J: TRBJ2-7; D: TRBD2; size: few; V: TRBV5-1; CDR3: CASSQTSGEQYF; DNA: TGCGCCAGCAGCCAGACTAGCGGCGAGCAGTACTTC
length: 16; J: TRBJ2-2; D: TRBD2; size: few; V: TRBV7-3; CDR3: CASSFWREGLSGELFF; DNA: TGTGCCAGCAGCTTCTGGCGGGAGGGCCTGTCCGGGGAGCTGTTTTTT
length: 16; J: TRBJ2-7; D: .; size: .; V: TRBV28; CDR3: CASSLPDNRVGYEQYF; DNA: TGTGCCAGCAGTTTACCAGACAACAGGGTAGGGTACGAGCAGTACTTC
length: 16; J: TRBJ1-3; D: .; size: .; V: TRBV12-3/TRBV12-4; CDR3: CASSLQGGGSGNTIYF; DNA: TGTGCCAGCAGTCTACAGGGCGGCGGCTCTGGAAACACCATATATTTT